Sequencing of this TCR beta chain was carried out in a study of T cell repertoires in cytomegalovirus infection (dated by TCRdb to the late 2010s). Study-wide context: Recently identified HLA-C-restricted CMV epitopes, whose presentation resists viral immunomodulation, were targeted by peptide stimulations together with well-studied HLA-B-restricted epitopes. The HLA type of each donor mattered for the analysis, because public TCR beta signatures pointed to carriage of CMV infection along with the matching HLA type.

The treatment or condition label on this specimen signifies: in vitro stimulation with specific CMV peptide epitopes to enrich CMV-specific T cells. Sequencing was performed on an Illumina HiSeq 1500. The public reads were quality trimmed at Q25 with fastp and then assembled into clones with MiXCR by TCRdb, keeping productive beta chains. Each entry is one CDR3 protein sequence, shown with its most common DNA and genes. The table for this sample lists hundreds of thousands of distinct CDR3 sequences; about 33% of them were counted only once. 18% of the sample is in the top ten clones. The study at large found these results: Cumulative frequency of public TCR beta family members discriminated carriers of CMV infection plus the relevant HLA type in this cohort and an independent roughly 340-donor cohort. In the ex vivo response, HLA-C-restricted CMV-specific TCR beta clonotypes were dominant, and in two of eight donors the single most frequent clonotype came from this HLA-C-restricted group.

This clonotype has a count of ten or more. Its antigen has not been determined. No base quality information exists; no much larger clone differs at one position. The germline V gene supplies CDR1 SGHRS and CDR2 YFSETQ. Trimming removed 7 bases from V and 5 bases from J; the gene matches leave 3 bases unexplained. The CDR3 runs 13 amino acids, cysteine and phenylalanine included. The sequence is cut down to CDR3 DNA, 39 bases in frame from base 1. Source: cultured PBMCs, taken from culture after CMV antigen stimulation. The rearrangement joined TRBV5-1 to TRBJ1-6, and 7 bases in between align with TRBD1. The source is a human donor in good health (CMV status not recorded). Some clones in this sample may be carry-over from other donors' samples. The DNA sequence follows: TGCGCCAGCGGGACAGCTAATAATTCACCCCTCCACTTT. This translates into CASGTANNSPLHF.